This section outlines one T cell receptor beta chain sequence together with its context. What it binds is unknown. This sample is part of a study of cytomegalovirus exposure and HLA in healthy donors. Findings of the study overall: According to the study, 160 or so TCR beta chains were cytomegalovirus-associated. A previous analysis found most TCR beta V segments productive roughly 87% or roughly 30% of the time.

PCR was performed using 60 Vbeta and 13 Jbeta primers. The data were produced by immunoSEQ multiplex PCR, yet TCRdb's version contains in-frame clones alone and is incomplete. The sample carries 100,000 to 150,000 clones, 55% to 75% recorded once. The source of this sequence is a human donor in good health. The sequenced sample consisted of PBMCs.

The CDR3, as DNA: TGTGCCAGCAGTGAAGAAGGGGGTGAGGGGGCCAACGTCCTGACTTTC. Its protein product is CASSEEGGEGANVLTF. This chain joins TRBV25-1 and TRBJ2-6; D is possibly TRBD1 (6 bases). This CDR3 region has 16 residues. CDR1 and CDR2 (germline): MGHDK, SYGVNS. The V end was cut by 2 bases, the J end by 4 bases, with 12 bases between.